The text below deals with one T cell receptor beta chain. Its target is unknown. These data belong to a study of T cell responses to AZD1222 COVID-19 vaccine. In the study overall: Second-dose recipients at about 4 or about 12 weeks were treated as one pooled group.

Libraries were prepared by immunoSEQ multiplex PCR; TCRdb keeps only in-frame clonotypes and omits some of them. The sample carries over 110,000 clones, about 92% recorded once. Points from the study as a whole: Just a handful of people given AZD1222 tested seropositive at baseline. Without day 14 samples, only post-peak T cell repertoires were studied. Unmutated regions of variants are reportedly targeted by nearly half of spike-specific TCRs.

In germline, CDR1 is SQVTM, CDR2 ANQGSEA. Trimming stripped 6 bases from V and 2 bases from J, with 14 bases between. CDR3 length equals 14 residues. Sequenced material: peripheral blood, taken on day 0 of AZD1222 vaccination. The sequence was obtained from an adult in good health. The chain is built from TRBV29-1 and TRBJ2-1; possible D gene TRBD2, 6 bases. For the CDR3, the DNA is TGCAGCGTGGTATGGGGGGAGGCCTACAATGAGCAGTTCTTC. Translation gives CSVVWGEAYNEQFF.